What follows are 14 T cell receptor beta chains derived from one specimen sequenced in a study of blood T cell repertoires in COVID-19. TCRdb's copy holds only in-frame clones and misses some; the assay was immunoSEQ multiplex PCR. The data hold a few hundred thousand clones, with around 91% observed a single time. The sample consisted of PBMCs or T cells enriched from blood (not recorded which). The receptors shown here come from a man between 18 and 29 years old who had recovered from COVID-19.

The genes are TRBV9 and TRBJ2-2; maybe TRBD2 (6 bases). V dropped 6 bases and J dropped 4 bases, with 10 bases sitting between them. Germline lookup yields CDR1 SGDLS and CDR2 YYNGEE. The CDR3 covers 13 residues. CDR3 sequence reads: CASTLASTGELFF. The CDR3 bases are TGTGCCAGCACCCTAGCGAGCACCGGGGAGCTGTTTTTT.

The chain uses TRBV5-4 and TRBJ2-5; 10 nucleotides align to TRBD1. The CDR3 extends over 16 amino acids. In germline, CDR1 is SGHNT, CDR2 YYREEE (reference sequence). The ends lost 2 bases at V and 5 bases at J; junction bases unmatched: 9. In DNA, the CDR3 is TGTGCCAGCAGCTTACCGGGACAGGGGAGCGGGGAGACCCAGTACTTC. Translating it yields CASSLPGQGSGETQYF.

This clone was detected ten times or more. The chain links TRBV3-1 (or the pseudogene TRBV3-2) to TRBJ2-7, with 12 bases lining up with TRBD2. The length of the CDR3 is 14 residues. Germline values: CDR1 LGHDT, CDR2 YNNKEL (reference sequence). V gave up 7 bases and J gave up 4 bases; unmatched junction bases: 5. This CDR3 is CASTLAGGGYEQYF. CDR3 nucleotide sequence: TGTGCCAGCACCCTAGCGGGAGGGGGTTACGAGCAGTACTTC.

The chain combines TRBV21-1 with TRBJ1-5. TRBV21-1 is a pseudogene. This CDR3 contains 16 residues. The CDR3 DNA reads TGTGCCAGCAGCCCGATAAGGCACAACGAGGCTCAGCCCCAGCATTTT. Its protein product is CASSPIRHNEAQPQHF.

V usage is TRBV18 and J usage is TRBJ2-3, with D maybe TRBD1 (7 bases). Germline CDR1 is KGHSH and CDR2 is LQKENI. The CDR3 spans 15 residues. Deletions cut 3 bases from V and 4 bases from J, with 14 bases between. The CDR3 DNA reads TGTGCCAGCTCACCCGCGACAGGGACTCCAGATACGCAGTATTTT. Encoded protein: CASSPATGTPDTQYF.

The rearrangement links TRBV12-3 or TRBV12-4 to TRBJ1-5, with TRBD1 matching 7 bases. This CDR3 region has 13 residues. Trimming removed 7 bases from V and 8 bases from J; junction bases left unmatched: 8. The CDR3 loop is CASNVDRDKPQHF. The CDR3 DNA follows: TGTGCCAGCAACGTAGACAGGGACAAGCCCCAGCATTTT.

This chain links TRBV10-3 with TRBJ1-2, with D maybe TRBD1 (6 bases). The V gene's germline CDR1 is ENHRY and CDR2 SYGVKD. The CDR3 covers 13 residues. V lost 2 bases, J lost 14 bases, and 18 bases lay in between. The CDR3 here is CAISEGQPDGLTF. CDR3 bases: TGTGCCATCAGTGAGGGACAGCCTGACGGGCTAACCTTC.

This clone was seen once. V is TRBV5-6 and J is TRBJ1-2; 10 bases align to TRBD1. V lost 0 bases, J lost 8 bases, and 13 bases stayed unmatched. The CDR3 runs to 17 residues. Germline V gives CDR1 SGHDT, CDR2 YYEEEE. CDR3 sequence (DNA): TGTGCCAGCAGCTTGGTCGCGACAGGGGGCGAATCGGGAGGCTACACCTTC. Amino acid sequence: CASSLVATGGESGGYTF.

The chain carries TRBV5-1 and TRBJ1-1, with D unresolved. Germline CDR1 is SGHRS and CDR2 is YFSETQ. V lost 0 bases, J lost 3 bases, and 9 bases lay in between. CDR3 length equals 14 residues. Written as DNA, the CDR3 is TGCGCCAGCAGCTTGGGAGGGTCGGACACTGAAGCTTTCTTT. Amino acid sequence: CASSLGGSDTEAFF.

The chain uses TRBV13 and TRBJ2-1; D is unclear. This CDR3 spans 13 amino acids. Germline CDR1 is PRHDT and CDR2 is FYEKMQ (reference sequence). Trimming removed 5 bases at V and 4 bases at J, with 9 bases between. The chain's CDR3 is CASSPPGYNEQFF. CDR3 coding DNA: TGTGCCAGCAGCCCTCCAGGTTACAATGAGCAGTTCTTC.

J is TRBJ2-3 and V is TRBV19; 9 positions agree with TRBD2. There are 17 residues in the CDR3. V trimming: 3 bases; J trimming: 0 bases; junction bases outside the gene matches: 7. The germline V gene encodes CDR1 LNHDA and CDR2 SQIVND (reference sequence). This CDR3 is CASSIGLAGPSTDTQYF. The DNA for the CDR3 is TGTGCCAGTAGTATTGGCCTAGCGGGGCCTAGCACAGATACGCAGTATTTT.

The chain couples TRBV19 to TRBJ1-3; 8 nucleotides match TRBD1. Trimming at V came to 8 bases and at J to 8 bases, leaving 8 bases not matched to a gene. In germline, CDR1 is LNHDA, CDR2 SQIVND (reference sequence). The CDR3 extends over 13 amino acids. DNA of the CDR3: TGTGCCAGTTCGCCGGACAGGGTTGACACCATATATTTT. Amino acid sequence: CASSPDRVDTIYF.

The genes are TRBV4-1 and TRBJ2-1; 7 nucleotides agree with TRBD2. In germline, CDR1 is MGHRA, CDR2 YSYEKL. V was pared by 4 bases and J by 9 bases, with 21 bases of the junction left unmatched. This CDR3 is 18 amino acids long. The CDR3 DNA follows: TGCGCCAGCAGCCCCCTAAGGGCGGGGGACTATTTTAACGCTGAGCAGTTCTTC. It translates to CASSPLRAGDYFNAEQFF.

The chain links TRBV12-5 to TRBJ2-1; D is possibly TRBD2 (6 bases). Germline CDR1 reads LGHNT; CDR2 reads FRNRAP. This CDR3 region has 16 residues. V lost 4 bases to trimming and J lost 5 bases, with 18 bases between them. The CDR3 DNA follows: TGTGCTAGTGGTTCAACCGGGACTCAACAAAACAATGAGCAGTTCTTC. This sequence encodes CASGSTGTQQNNEQFF.